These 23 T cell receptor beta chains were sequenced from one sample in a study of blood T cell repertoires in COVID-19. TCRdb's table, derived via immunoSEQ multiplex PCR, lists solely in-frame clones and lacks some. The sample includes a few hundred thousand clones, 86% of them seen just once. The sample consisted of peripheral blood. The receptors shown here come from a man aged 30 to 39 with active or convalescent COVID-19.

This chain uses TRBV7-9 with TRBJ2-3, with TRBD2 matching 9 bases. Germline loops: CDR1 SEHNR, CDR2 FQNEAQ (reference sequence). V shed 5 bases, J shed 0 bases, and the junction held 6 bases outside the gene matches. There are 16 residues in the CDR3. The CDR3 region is CASSLRTSGSTDTQYF. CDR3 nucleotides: TGTGCCAGCAGCCTTCGAACTAGCGGGAGCACAGATACGCAGTATTTT.

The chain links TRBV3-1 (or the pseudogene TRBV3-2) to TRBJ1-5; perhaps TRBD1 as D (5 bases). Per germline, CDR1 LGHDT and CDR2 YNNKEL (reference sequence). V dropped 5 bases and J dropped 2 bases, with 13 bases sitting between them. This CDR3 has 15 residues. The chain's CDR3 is CASSKGTFGNQPQHF. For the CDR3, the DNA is TGTGCCAGCAGCAAGGGGACTTTTGGCAATCAGCCCCAGCATTTT.

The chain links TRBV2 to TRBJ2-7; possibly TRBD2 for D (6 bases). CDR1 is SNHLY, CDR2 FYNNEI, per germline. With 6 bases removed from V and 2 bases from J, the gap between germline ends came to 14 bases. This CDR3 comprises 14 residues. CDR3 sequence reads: CASSLTGSPYEQYF. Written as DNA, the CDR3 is TGTGCCAGCAGCCTTACCGGGAGCCCCTACGAGCAGTACTTC.

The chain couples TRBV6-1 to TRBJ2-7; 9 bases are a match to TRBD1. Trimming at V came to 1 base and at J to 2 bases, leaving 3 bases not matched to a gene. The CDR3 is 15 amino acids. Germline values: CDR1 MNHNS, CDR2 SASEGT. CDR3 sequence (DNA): TGTGCCAGCAGTGAAGGGGGGACAGGGCCCTACGAGCAGTACTTC. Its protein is CASSEGGTGPYEQYF.

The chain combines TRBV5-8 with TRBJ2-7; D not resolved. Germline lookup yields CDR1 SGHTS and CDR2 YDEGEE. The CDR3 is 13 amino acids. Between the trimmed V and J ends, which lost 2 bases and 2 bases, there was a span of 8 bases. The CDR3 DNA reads TGTGCCAGCAGCTTTTGGCGGACCTACGAGCAGTACTTC. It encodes CASSFWRTYEQYF.

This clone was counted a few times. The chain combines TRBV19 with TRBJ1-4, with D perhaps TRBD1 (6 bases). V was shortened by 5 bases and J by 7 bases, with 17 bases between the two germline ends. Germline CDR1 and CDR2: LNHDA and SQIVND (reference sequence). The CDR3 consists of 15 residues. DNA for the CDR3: TGTGCCAGTAGTGAAGGACAGTCCCCGGGTGAAAAACTGTTTTTT. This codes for CASSEGQSPGEKLFF. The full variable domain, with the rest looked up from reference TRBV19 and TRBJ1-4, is DGGITQSPKYLFRKEGQNVTLSCEQNLNHDAMYWYRQDPGQGLRLIYYSQIVNDFQKGDIAEGYSVSREKKESFPLTVTSAQKNPTAFYLCASSEGQSPGEKLFFGSGTQLSVL.

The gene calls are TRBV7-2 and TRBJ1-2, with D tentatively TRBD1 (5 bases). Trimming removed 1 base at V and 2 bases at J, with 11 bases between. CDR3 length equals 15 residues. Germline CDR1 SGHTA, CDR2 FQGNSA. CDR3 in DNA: TGTGCCAGCAGCTTAGAGGGCAGGGTAAACTATGGCTACACCTTC. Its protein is CASSLEGRVNYGYTF.

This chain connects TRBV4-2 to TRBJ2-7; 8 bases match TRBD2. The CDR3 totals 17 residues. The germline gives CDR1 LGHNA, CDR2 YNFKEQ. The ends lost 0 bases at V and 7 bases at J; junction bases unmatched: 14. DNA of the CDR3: TGTGCCAGCAGCCAAGAAATCGCGGGGGGAATGGGTGGTGAGCAGTACTTC. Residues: CASSQEIAGGMGGEQYF.

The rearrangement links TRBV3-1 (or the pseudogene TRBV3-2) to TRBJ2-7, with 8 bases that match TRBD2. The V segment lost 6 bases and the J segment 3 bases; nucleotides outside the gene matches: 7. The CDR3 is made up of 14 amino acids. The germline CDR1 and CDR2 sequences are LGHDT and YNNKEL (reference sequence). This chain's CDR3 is CASRRSGGGYEQYF. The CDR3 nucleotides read TGTGCCAGCAGACGCAGCGGGGGAGGCTACGAGCAGTACTTC.

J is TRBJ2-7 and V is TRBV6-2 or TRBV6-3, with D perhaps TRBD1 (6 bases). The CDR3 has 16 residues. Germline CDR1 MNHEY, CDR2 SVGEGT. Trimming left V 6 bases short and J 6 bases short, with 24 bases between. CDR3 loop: CASSHPTRQAFAEQYF. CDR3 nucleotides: TGTGCCAGCAGCCATCCGACGAGACAGGCCTTTGCCGAGCAGTACTTC.

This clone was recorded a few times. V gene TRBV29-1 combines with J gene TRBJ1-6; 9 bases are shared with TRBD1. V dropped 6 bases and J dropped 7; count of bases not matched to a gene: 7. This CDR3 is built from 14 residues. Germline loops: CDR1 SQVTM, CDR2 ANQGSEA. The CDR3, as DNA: TGCAGCGTCCTCGAGACAGGGGGGAATTCACCCCTCCACTTT. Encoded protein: CSVLETGGNSPLHF.

CDR3 in DNA: TGCAGCGTTTCTCAAAGCGGGGGTGAGAACATTCAGTACTTC. Protein: CSVSQSGGENIQYF. The chain uses TRBV29-1 and TRBJ2-4; 8 bases are a match to TRBD2. This CDR3 has 14 residues. Losses at the gene ends were 5 bases for V and 7 bases for J; bases not matched to a gene: 10. CDR1 is SQVTM, CDR2 ANQGSEA, per germline.

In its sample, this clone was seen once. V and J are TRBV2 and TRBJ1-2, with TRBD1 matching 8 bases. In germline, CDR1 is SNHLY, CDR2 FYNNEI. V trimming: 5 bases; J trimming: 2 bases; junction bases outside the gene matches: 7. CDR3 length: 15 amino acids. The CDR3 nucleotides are TGTGCCAGCAGTCCCACGGGACAGGAGAACTATGGCTACACCTTC. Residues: CASSPTGQENYGYTF.

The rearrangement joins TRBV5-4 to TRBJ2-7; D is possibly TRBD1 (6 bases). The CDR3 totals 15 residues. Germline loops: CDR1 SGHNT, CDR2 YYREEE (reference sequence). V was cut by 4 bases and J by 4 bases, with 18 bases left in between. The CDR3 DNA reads TGTGCCAGCAGCCCTGATCCAGGGGCCTTTTACGAGCAGTACTTC. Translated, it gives CASSPDPGAFYEQYF.

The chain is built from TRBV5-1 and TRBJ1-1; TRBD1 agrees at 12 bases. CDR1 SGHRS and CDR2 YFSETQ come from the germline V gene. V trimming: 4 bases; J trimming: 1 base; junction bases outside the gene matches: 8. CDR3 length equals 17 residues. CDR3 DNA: TGCGCCAGCAGCGCCGGGACAGGGGGCTCCACGAACACTGAAGCTTTCTTT. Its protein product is CASSAGTGGSTNTEAFF.

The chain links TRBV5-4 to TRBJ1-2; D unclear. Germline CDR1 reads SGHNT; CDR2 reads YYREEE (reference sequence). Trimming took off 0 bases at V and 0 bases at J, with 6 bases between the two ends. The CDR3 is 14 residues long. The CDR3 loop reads CASSLDRANYGYTF. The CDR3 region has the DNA TGTGCCAGCAGCTTGGACAGAGCTAACTATGGCTACACCTTC.

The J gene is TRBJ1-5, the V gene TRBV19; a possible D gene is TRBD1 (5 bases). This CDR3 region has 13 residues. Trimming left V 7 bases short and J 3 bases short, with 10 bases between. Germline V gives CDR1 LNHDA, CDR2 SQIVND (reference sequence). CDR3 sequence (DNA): TGTGCCAGTAAGGTACAGGACAATCAGCCCCAGCATTTT. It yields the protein CASKVQDNQPQHF.

CDR3 amino acids: CAWSIGLGTGELFF. CDR3 coding DNA: TGTGCCTGGAGTATTGGACTAGGCACCGGGGAGCTGTTTTTT. This sequence joins TRBV30 and TRBJ2-2; 7 bases are shared with TRBD2. Losses at the gene ends were 2 bases for V and 4 bases for J; bases not matched to a gene: 4. CDR3 length: 14 residues. In germline, CDR1 is GTSNPN, CDR2 SVGIG (reference sequence).

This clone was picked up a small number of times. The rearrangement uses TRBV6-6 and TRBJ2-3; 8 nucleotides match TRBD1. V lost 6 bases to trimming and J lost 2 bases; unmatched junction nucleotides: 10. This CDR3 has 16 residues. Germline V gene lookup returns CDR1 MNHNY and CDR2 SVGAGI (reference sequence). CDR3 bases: TGTGCCAGCAGCCGGGACCGGACAGGGCACACAGATACGCAGTATTTT. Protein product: CASSRDRTGHTDTQYF.

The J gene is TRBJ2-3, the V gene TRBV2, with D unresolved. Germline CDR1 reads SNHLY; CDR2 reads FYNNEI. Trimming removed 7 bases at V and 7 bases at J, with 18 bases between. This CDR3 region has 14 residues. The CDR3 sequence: CASIRESPPYTQYF. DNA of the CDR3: TGTGCCAGCATTCGAGAGTCCCCCCCATATACGCAGTATTTT.

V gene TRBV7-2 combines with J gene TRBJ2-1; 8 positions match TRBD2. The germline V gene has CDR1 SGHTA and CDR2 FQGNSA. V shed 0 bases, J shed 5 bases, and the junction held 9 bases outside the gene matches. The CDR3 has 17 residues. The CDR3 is CASSLAGGGRLNNEQFF. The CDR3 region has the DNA TGTGCCAGCAGCTTAGCGGGCGGGGGGAGACTTAACAATGAGCAGTTCTTC. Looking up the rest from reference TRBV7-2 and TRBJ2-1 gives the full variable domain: GAGVSQSPSNKVTEKGKDVELRCDPISGHTALYWYRQSLGQGLEFLIYFQGNSAPDKSGLPSDRFSAERTGGSVSTLTIQRTQQEDSAVYLCASSLAGGGRLNNEQFFGPGTRLTVL.

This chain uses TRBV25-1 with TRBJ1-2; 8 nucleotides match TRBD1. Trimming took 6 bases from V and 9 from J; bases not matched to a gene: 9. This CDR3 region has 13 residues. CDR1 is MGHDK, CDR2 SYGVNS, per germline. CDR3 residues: CASSGTGPSRYTF. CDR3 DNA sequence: TGTGCCAGCAGCGGGACAGGTCCGTCGCGCTACACCTTC.

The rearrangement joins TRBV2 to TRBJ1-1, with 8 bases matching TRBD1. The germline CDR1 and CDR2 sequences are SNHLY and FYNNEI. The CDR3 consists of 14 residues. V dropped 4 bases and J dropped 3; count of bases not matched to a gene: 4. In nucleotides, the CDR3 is TGTGCCAGCAGTGGATTACAGGGGGACACTGAAGCTTTCTTT. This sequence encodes CASSGLQGDTEAFF. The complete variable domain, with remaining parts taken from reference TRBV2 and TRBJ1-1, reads EPEVTQTPSHQVTQMGQEVILRCVPISNHLYFYWYRQILGQKVEFLVSFYNNEISEKSEIFDDQFSVERPDGSNFTLKIRSTKLEDSAMYFCASSGLQGDTEAFFGQGTRLTVV.